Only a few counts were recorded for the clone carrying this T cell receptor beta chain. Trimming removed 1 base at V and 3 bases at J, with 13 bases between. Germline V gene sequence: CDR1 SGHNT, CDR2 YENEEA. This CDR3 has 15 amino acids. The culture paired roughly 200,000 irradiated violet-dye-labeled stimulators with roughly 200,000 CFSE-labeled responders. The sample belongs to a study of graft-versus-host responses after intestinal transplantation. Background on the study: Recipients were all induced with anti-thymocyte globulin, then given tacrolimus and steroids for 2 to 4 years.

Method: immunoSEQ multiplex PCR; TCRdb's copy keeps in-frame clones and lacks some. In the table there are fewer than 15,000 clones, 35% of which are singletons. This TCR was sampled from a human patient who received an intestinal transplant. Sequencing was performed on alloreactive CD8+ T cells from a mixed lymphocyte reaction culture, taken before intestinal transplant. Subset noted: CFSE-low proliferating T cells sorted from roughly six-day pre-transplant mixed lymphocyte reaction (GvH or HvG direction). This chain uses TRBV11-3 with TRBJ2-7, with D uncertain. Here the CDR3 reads CASSLAWLSGYEQYF. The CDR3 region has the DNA TGTGCCAGCAGCTTAGCCTGGTTATCGGGCTACGAGCAGTACTTC.